The T cell receptor (beta chain) described here comes from a study of cytomegalovirus exposure and HLA in healthy donors. Turning to the study itself: Out of 150 million to 200 million T cells, an earlier analysis found over 90 million unique TCR beta sequences in total. An early release of data contained approximately 85 million unique TCRs, which came from HLA-typed donors.

Whole-study findings and limits: Three CMV-associated chains proved CMV antigen-specific in vitro.

As to this clone: Its cognate antigen is unknown.

Germline assignment: CDR1 LGHNA and CDR2 YSLEER. The V gene lost 2 bases and the J gene lost 7 bases, with 17 bases spanning the gap. CDR3 length: 15 amino acids. The PCR had 60 Vbeta and 13 Jbeta primers. The data were produced by immunoSEQ multiplex PCR, yet TCRdb's version contains in-frame clones alone and is incomplete. Listed are over 100,000 clones; under 2% falls within the top ten. The receptor was isolated from a woman aged 40-49 years in good health and CMV-seropositive. What was sequenced was PBMCs. V and J are TRBV4-3 and TRBJ1-2; perhaps TRBD1 as D (5 bases). CDR3 nucleotide sequence: TGCGCCAGCAGCCAACAACTCGGCGGGGGTGGTGGCTACACCTTC. It yields the protein CASSQQLGGGGGYTF.